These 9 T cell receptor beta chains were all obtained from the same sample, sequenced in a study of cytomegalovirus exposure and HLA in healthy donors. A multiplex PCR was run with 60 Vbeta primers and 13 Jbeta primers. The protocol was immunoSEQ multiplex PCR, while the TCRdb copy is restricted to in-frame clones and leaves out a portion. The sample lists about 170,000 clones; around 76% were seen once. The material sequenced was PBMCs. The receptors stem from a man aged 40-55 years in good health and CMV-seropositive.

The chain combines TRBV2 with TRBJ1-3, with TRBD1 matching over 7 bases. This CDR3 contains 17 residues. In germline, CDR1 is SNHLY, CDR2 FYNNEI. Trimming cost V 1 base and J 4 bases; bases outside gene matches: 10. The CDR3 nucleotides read TGTGCCAGCAGTGAAGAGTGGGTTTACAGGGGAGGAAACACCATATATTTT. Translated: CASSEEWVYRGGNTIYF.

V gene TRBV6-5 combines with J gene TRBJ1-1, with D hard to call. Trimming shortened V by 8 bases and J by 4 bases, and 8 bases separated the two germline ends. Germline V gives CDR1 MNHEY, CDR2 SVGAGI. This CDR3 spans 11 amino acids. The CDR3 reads CASQTVTEAFF. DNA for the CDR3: TGTGCCAGCCAAACGGTCACTGAAGCTTTCTTT.

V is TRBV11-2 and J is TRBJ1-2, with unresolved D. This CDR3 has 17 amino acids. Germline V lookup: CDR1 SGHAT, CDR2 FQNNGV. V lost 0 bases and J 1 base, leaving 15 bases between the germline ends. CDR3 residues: CASSLDLEEDVNYGYTF. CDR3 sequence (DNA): TGTGCCAGCAGCTTAGATTTAGAGGAGGACGTTAACTATGGCTACACCTTC.

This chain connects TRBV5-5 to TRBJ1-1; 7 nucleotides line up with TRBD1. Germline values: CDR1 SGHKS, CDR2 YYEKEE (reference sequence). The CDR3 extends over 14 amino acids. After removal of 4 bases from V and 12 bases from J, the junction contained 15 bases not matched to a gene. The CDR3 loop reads CASSTVGQVPESFF. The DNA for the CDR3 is TGTGCCAGCAGCACAGTCGGACAGGTGCCTGAGTCTTTCTTT.

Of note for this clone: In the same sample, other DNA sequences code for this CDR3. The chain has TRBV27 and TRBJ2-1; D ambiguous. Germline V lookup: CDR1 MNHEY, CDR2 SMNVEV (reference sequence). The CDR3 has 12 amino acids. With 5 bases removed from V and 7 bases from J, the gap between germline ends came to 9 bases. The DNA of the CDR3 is TGTGCCAGCAGTCCAACTCGGAATGAGCAGTTCTTC. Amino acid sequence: CASSPTRNEQFF.

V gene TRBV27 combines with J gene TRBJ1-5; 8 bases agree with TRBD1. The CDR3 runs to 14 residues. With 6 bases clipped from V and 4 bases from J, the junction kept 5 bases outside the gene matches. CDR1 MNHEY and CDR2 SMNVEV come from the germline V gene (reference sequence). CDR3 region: CASSPGQGNQPQHF. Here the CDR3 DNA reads TGTGCCAGCAGCCCCGGACAGGGAAATCAGCCCCAGCATTTT.

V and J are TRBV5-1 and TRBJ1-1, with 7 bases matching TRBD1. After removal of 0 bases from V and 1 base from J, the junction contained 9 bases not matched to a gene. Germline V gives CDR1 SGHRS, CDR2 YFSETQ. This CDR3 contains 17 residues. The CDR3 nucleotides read TGCGCCAGCAGCTTGGACAGGCGGGACAGTACGAACACTGAAGCTTTCTTT. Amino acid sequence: CASSLDRRDSTNTEAFF.

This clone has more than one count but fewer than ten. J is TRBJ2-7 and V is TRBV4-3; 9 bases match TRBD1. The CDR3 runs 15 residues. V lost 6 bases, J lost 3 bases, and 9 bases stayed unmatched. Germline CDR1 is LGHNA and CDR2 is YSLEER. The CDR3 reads CASSSSGTGSYEQYF. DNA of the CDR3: TGCGCCAGCAGTTCTTCAGGGACAGGGAGCTACGAGCAGTACTTC.

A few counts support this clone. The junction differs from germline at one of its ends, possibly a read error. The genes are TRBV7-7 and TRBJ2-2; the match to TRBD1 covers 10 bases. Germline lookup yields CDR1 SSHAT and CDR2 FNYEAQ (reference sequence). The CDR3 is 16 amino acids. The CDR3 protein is CASSRTGTGEVGELFF. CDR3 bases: TGTGCTAGCAGCCGAACCGGGACAGGGGAGGTTGGGGAGCTGTTTTTT.